These T cell receptor beta chains were read from a single sample in a study of T cell responses to AZD1222 COVID-19 vaccine. Only in-frame clones appear in the TCRdb table, and some are missing; sequencing was by immunoSEQ multiplex PCR. The sample includes approximately 70,000 clones, around four fifths of them seen just once. This sample comprised peripheral blood, obtained on day 0 of AZD1222 vaccination. The source is an adult in good health. The CDR3 runs from the conserved cysteine through the conserved F or W. D genes are given only for firm matches. A row's size may be missing; if present it is once, few, many or a size class.

DNA: TGTGCCAGCAGCCGGGACAGTGCCTATGGCTACACCTTC
CDR3: CASSRDSAYGYTF
J: TRBJ1-2
V: TRBV6-5
size: NA
D: TRBD1

DNA: TGTGCCAGCAGCAAATGGGGACAGGCTAAACCAACCAAGGACAATGAGCAGTTCTTC
CDR3: CASSKWGQAKPTKDNEQFF
J: TRBJ2-1
V: TRBV21-1
size: NA
D: NA

DNA: TGTGCCAGTATTAACTTGGGGGGGGAGTACAATGAGCAGTTCTTC
CDR3: CASINLGGEYNEQFF
J: TRBJ2-1
V: TRBV19
size: NA
D: TRBD2

DNA: TGTGCCACGGCGGGGGATAGGACCCAGTACTTC
CDR3: CATAGDRTQYF
J: TRBJ2-5
V: TRBV15
size: NA
D: TRBD2

DNA: TGTGCCATCGGCGGCAGAGACACCGGGGAGCTGTTTTTT
CDR3: CAIGGRDTGELFF
J: TRBJ2-2
V: TRBV10-3
size: NA
D: NA

DNA: TGTGCCAGCAAAGGGGGGAGCTCCTACAATGAGCAGTTCTTC
CDR3: CASKGGSSYNEQFF
J: TRBJ2-1
V: TRBV2
size: NA
D: NA

DNA: TGTGCCAGCAGCCCACAGGGACATGGCTACACCTTC
CDR3: CASSPQGHGYTF
J: TRBJ1-2
V: TRBV5-4
size: NA
D: NA

DNA: TGTGCCAGCAGCCAAGATCCGAACACTGAAGCTTTCTTT
CDR3: CASSQDPNTEAFF
J: TRBJ1-1
V: TRBV14
size: NA
D: NA

DNA: TGTGCCACCAGTGATTTGCTATTCGGGGGCACAGATACGCAGTATTTT
CDR3: CATSDLLFGGTDTQYF
J: TRBJ2-3
V: TRBV24-1
size: NA
D: NA

DNA: TGTGCCACCAGCAGGGAGGGGGCTGGCAATCAGCCCCAGCATTTT
CDR3: CATSREGAGNQPQHF
J: TRBJ1-5
V: TRBV15
size: NA
D: TRBD1

DNA: TGTGCCAGCAGCGCTTCAACAACTAATGAAAAACTGTTTTTT
CDR3: CASSASTTNEKLFF
J: TRBJ1-4
V: TRBV5-6
size: NA
D: NA

DNA: TGTGCCAGCAGCTTTAGCGGGGGGGTAACAGATACGCAGTATTTT
CDR3: CASSFSGGVTDTQYF
J: TRBJ2-3
V: TRBV7-3
size: NA
D: TRBD2

DNA: TGTGCCACCAGCAGAGCTGGGATTACGTATTCACCCCTCCACTTT
CDR3: CATSRAGITYSPLHF
J: TRBJ1-6
V: TRBV15
size: NA
D: NA

DNA: TGCGCCAGCAGCGCGACAGGGGTGGTTTCACCCCTCCACTTT
CDR3: CASSATGVVSPLHF
J: TRBJ1-6
V: TRBV5-1
size: NA
D: TRBD1

DNA: TGTGCCAGCAGTTTATCGAGGGCCAATGAGCAGTTCTTC
CDR3: CASSLSRANEQFF
J: TRBJ2-1
V: TRBV27
size: once
D: NA

DNA: TGTGCCAGCAGCTTTTTAGCACAGCTGAACACCGGGGAGCTGTTTTTT
CDR3: CASSFLAQLNTGELFF
J: TRBJ2-2
V: TRBV7-6
size: NA
D: NA